A selection of T cell receptor beta chains follows, all from one sample in a study of cytomegalovirus exposure and HLA in healthy donors. Assay used: immunoSEQ multiplex PCR; TCRdb lists only in-frame clones, some missing. The sample has approximately 100,000 clones, 50% to 80% seen once; the top ten hold 3.2%. Sequencing was carried out using PBMCs. The source is a man aged 55-75 years in good health and CMV-seronegative. Both conserved end residues are part of each CDR3. A D gene is named only where the DNA matches it firmly. Some rows have no size entry. The others give once, few or many, or a class for an expanded clone.

V gene: TRBV28; D gene: -; clone size: -; J gene: TRBJ1-1; CDR3 protein: CASSPTLGLLNTEAFF; CDR3 DNA: TGTGCCAGCAGTCCGACGCTGGGACTTCTGAACACTGAAGCTTTCTTT
V gene: TRBV9; D gene: TRBD2; clone size: -; J gene: TRBJ2-1; CDR3 protein: CASSDLSGGRGSYNEQFF; CDR3 DNA: TGTGCCAGCAGCGATCTTAGCGGGGGCCGGGGCTCCTACAATGAGCAGTTCTTC
V gene: TRBV5-6; D gene: -; clone size: -; J gene: TRBJ1-1; CDR3 protein: CASSFRQSEAFF; CDR3 DNA: TGTGCCAGCAGCTTTCGACAGTCTGAAGCTTTCTTT
V gene: TRBV6-5; D gene: -; clone size: -; J gene: TRBJ2-2; CDR3 protein: CASSYGRGGAGELFF; CDR3 DNA: TGTGCCAGCAGTTACGGGCGGGGTGGAGCCGGGGAGCTGTTTTTT
V gene: TRBV2; D gene: -; clone size: once; J gene: TRBJ2-2; CDR3 protein: CASSQSRVGGAGELFF; CDR3 DNA: TGTGCCAGCAGTCAAAGCCGGGTTGGGGGCGCCGGGGAGCTGTTTTTT
V gene: TRBV9; D gene: -; clone size: few; J gene: TRBJ1-1; CDR3 protein: CASSVGAGSVNTEAFF; CDR3 DNA: TGTGCCAGCAGCGTAGGAGCCGGGTCGGTGAACACTGAAGCTTTCTTT
V gene: TRBV6-5; D gene: -; clone size: once; J gene: TRBJ1-4; CDR3 protein: CASSLQGYGANEKLFF; CDR3 DNA: TGTGCCAGCAGTTTACAGGGCTACGGGGCTAATGAAAAACTGTTTTTT
V gene: TRBV19; D gene: TRBD2; clone size: once; J gene: TRBJ2-5; CDR3 protein: CASSIFSLGLAGGPGQETQYF; CDR3 DNA: TGTGCCAGTAGTATATTCTCCCTAGGACTAGCGGGAGGGCCGGGACAAGAGACCCAGTACTTC
V gene: TRBV5-4; D gene: TRBD1; clone size: few; J gene: TRBJ1-1; CDR3 protein: CASSTMDRDVTEAFF; CDR3 DNA: TGTGCCAGCAGCACAATGGACAGGGACGTAACTGAAGCTTTCTTT
V gene: TRBV9; D gene: TRBD2; clone size: few; J gene: TRBJ2-5; CDR3 protein: CASSIGLAGIETQYF; CDR3 DNA: TGTGCCAGCAGCATTGGACTAGCGGGGATAGAGACCCAGTACTTC
V gene: TRBV9; D gene: -; clone size: few; J gene: TRBJ2-2; CDR3 protein: CASSVVDSNTGELFF; CDR3 DNA: TGTGCCAGCAGCGTAGTAGACAGCAACACCGGGGAGCTGTTTTTT
V gene: TRBV29-1; D gene: -; clone size: -; J gene: TRBJ2-3; CDR3 protein: CSVAQGLLTDTQYF; CDR3 DNA: TGCAGCGTTGCTCAGGGTCTACTCACAGATACGCAGTATTTT
V gene: TRBV5-4; D gene: -; clone size: -; J gene: TRBJ1-1; CDR3 protein: CASSLGQDNTEAFF; CDR3 DNA: TGTGCCAGCAGCTTGGGGCAGGATAACACTGAAGCTTTCTTT
V gene: TRBV6-4; D gene: -; clone size: -; J gene: TRBJ2-3; CDR3 protein: CASSDAGGTDTQYF; CDR3 DNA: TGTGCCAGCAGTGATGCAGGGGGCACAGATACGCAGTATTTT
V gene: TRBV19; D gene: TRBD1; clone size: few; J gene: TRBJ1-4; CDR3 protein: CASKRPGGKDEKLFF; CDR3 DNA: TGTGCCAGTAAGAGGCCAGGGGGCAAGGATGAAAAACTGTTTTTT
V gene: TRBV9; D gene: -; clone size: -; J gene: TRBJ1-4; CDR3 protein: CASSVASTNEKLFF; CDR3 DNA: TGTGCCAGCAGCGTAGCCTCGACTAATGAAAAACTGTTTTTT
V gene: TRBV2; D gene: TRBD1; clone size: few; J gene: TRBJ1-2; CDR3 protein: CASSDETGADGYTF; CDR3 DNA: TGTGCCAGTAGTGATGAGACAGGGGCGGATGGCTACACCTTC
V gene: TRBV11-1; D gene: -; clone size: once; J gene: TRBJ2-7; CDR3 protein: CASSRQSYEQYF; CDR3 DNA: TGTGCCAGCAGCCGACAGTCCTACGAGCAGTACTTC
V gene: TRBV30; D gene: -; clone size: -; J gene: TRBJ1-2; CDR3 protein: CAGDGQNYGYTF; CDR3 DNA: TGTGCCGGAGATGGACAGAACTATGGCTACACCTTC
V gene: TRBV10-1; D gene: TRBD2; clone size: -; J gene: TRBJ2-3; CDR3 protein: CASSGGRAGVPDTQYF; CDR3 DNA: TGCGCCAGCAGTGGGGGAAGAGCGGGAGTGCCAGATACGCAGTATTTT
V gene: TRBV11-3; D gene: -; clone size: -; J gene: TRBJ2-5; CDR3 protein: CASSISANQETQYF; CDR3 DNA: TGTGCCAGCAGCATCAGCGCTAACCAAGAGACCCAGTACTTC
V gene: TRBV19; D gene: -; clone size: few; J gene: TRBJ1-2; CDR3 protein: CASFAAGAANYGYTF; CDR3 DNA: TGTGCCAGCTTCGCCGCAGGGGCCGCTAACTATGGCTACACCTTC
V gene: TRBV9; D gene: -; clone size: -; J gene: TRBJ2-7; CDR3 protein: CASSVGQGFVSEQYF; CDR3 DNA: TGTGCCAGCAGCGTAGGCCAGGGGTTCGTCTCCGAGCAGTACTTC
V gene: TRBV5-1; D gene: TRBD1; clone size: -; J gene: TRBJ2-2; CDR3 protein: CASSLEPGQGAGGELFF; CDR3 DNA: TGCGCCAGCAGCTTGGAGCCGGGACAGGGGGCCGGCGGGGAGCTGTTTTTT
V gene: TRBV5-1; D gene: TRBD1; clone size: once; J gene: TRBJ2-6; CDR3 protein: CASSRDSSGANVLTF; CDR3 DNA: TGCGCCAGCAGCAGGGACAGCTCTGGGGCCAACGTCCTGACTTTC
V gene: TRBV6-5; D gene: TRBD1; clone size: once; J gene: TRBJ2-7; CDR3 protein: CASSYLDRDEQYF; CDR3 DNA: TGTGCCAGCAGTTATTTGGACAGGGACGAGCAGTACTTC
V gene: TRBV9; D gene: -; clone size: -; J gene: TRBJ1-6; CDR3 protein: CASSVTGNNSPLHF; CDR3 DNA: TGTGCCAGCAGCGTAACAGGGAATAATTCACCCCTCCACTTT
V gene: TRBV7-9; D gene: TRBD2; clone size: -; J gene: TRBJ2-3; CDR3 protein: CASSFWASGGDTQYF; CDR3 DNA: TGTGCCAGCAGCTTTTGGGCTAGCGGGGGGGATACGCAGTATTTT
V gene: TRBV9; D gene: -; clone size: -; J gene: TRBJ2-7; CDR3 protein: CASSPRKGRGPAYEQYF; CDR3 DNA: TGTGCCAGCAGCCCCCGGAAGGGGCGAGGACCGGCCTACGAGCAGTACTTC
V gene: TRBV28; D gene: -; clone size: -; J gene: TRBJ1-1; CDR3 protein: CASRTPAGAGTEAFF; CDR3 DNA: TGTGCCAGCAGGACACCTGCAGGGGCAGGGACTGAAGCTTTCTTT
V gene: TRBV9; D gene: TRBD1; clone size: -; J gene: TRBJ1-6; CDR3 protein: CASSATGTSSYNSPLHF; CDR3 DNA: TGTGCCAGCAGCGCGACAGGGACCTCCTCCTATAATTCACCCCTCCACTTT
V gene: TRBV7-9; D gene: -; clone size: -; J gene: TRBJ1-2; CDR3 protein: CASSLEVALQYGYTF; CDR3 DNA: TGTGCCAGCAGCTTAGAGGTAGCCCTCCAGTATGGCTACACCTTC
V gene: TRBV10-3; D gene: TRBD1; clone size: -; J gene: TRBJ2-1; CDR3 protein: CATVQPGQGINEQFF; CDR3 DNA: TGTGCCACCGTTCAACCGGGACAGGGTATCAATGAGCAGTTCTTC
V gene: TRBV9; D gene: TRBD1; clone size: -; J gene: TRBJ2-7; CDR3 protein: CAASQGAVDEQYF; CDR3 DNA: TGTGCAGCCTCGCAGGGGGCTGTGGACGAGCAGTACTTC
V gene: TRBV27; D gene: -; clone size: few; J gene: TRBJ2-7; CDR3 protein: CASSMGRGDYEQYF; CDR3 DNA: TGTGCCAGCAGTATGGGAAGGGGGGACTACGAGCAGTACTTC
V gene: TRBV5-1; D gene: -; clone size: -; J gene: TRBJ1-2; CDR3 protein: CASSLAPGMDYGYTF; CDR3 DNA: TGCGCCAGCAGCTTGGCCCCGGGGATGGACTATGGCTACACCTTC
V gene: TRBV4-1; D gene: -; clone size: -; J gene: TRBJ1-4; CDR3 protein: CASSQPYEKLFF; CDR3 DNA: TGCGCCAGCAGCCAACCCTATGAAAAACTGTTTTTT
V gene: TRBV5-6; D gene: TRBD1; clone size: -; J gene: TRBJ1-2; CDR3 protein: CASSNGQGDGYTF; CDR3 DNA: TGTGCCAGCAGTAATGGACAGGGAGATGGCTACACCTTC
V gene: TRBV7-6; D gene: -; clone size: -; J gene: TRBJ2-3; CDR3 protein: CASSLLGAGGTDTQYF; CDR3 DNA: TGTGCCAGCAGCCTCCTGGGGGCGGGGGGCACAGATACGCAGTATTTT
V gene: TRBV10-2; D gene: -; clone size: -; J gene: TRBJ1-5; CDR3 protein: CASTDGLSNQPQHF; CDR3 DNA: TGCGCCAGTACGGACGGACTTAGCAATCAGCCCCAGCATTTT
V gene: TRBV19; D gene: -; clone size: -; J gene: TRBJ1-3; CDR3 protein: CASVSWYSERTIYF; CDR3 DNA: TGTGCCAGTGTTTCCTGGTACTCCGAACGCACCATATATTTT
V gene: TRBV4-1; D gene: -; clone size: -; J gene: TRBJ1-1; CDR3 protein: CASSQVPQGNTEAFF; CDR3 DNA: TGCGCCAGCAGCCAAGTCCCACAGGGGAACACTGAAGCTTTCTTT
V gene: TRBV5-1; D gene: -; clone size: -; J gene: TRBJ1-1; CDR3 protein: CASSWPDSTEAFF; CDR3 DNA: TGCGCCAGCAGCTGGCCGGACAGCACTGAAGCTTTCTTT
V gene: TRBV4-1; D gene: TRBD2; clone size: few; J gene: TRBJ2-5; CDR3 protein: CASSRGVASGDQETQYF; CDR3 DNA: TGCGCCAGCAGCCGCGGGGTGGCTAGCGGGGACCAAGAGACCCAGTACTTC
V gene: TRBV27; D gene: TRBD2; clone size: -; J gene: TRBJ2-2; CDR3 protein: CASRRLAGQANTGELFF; CDR3 DNA: TGTGCCAGCAGGAGACTAGCGGGGCAAGCGAACACCGGGGAGCTGTTTTTT
V gene: TRBV5-1; D gene: -; clone size: -; J gene: TRBJ1-1; CDR3 protein: CASTKGGGNTEAFF; CDR3 DNA: TGCGCCAGCACCAAGGGAGGGGGGAACACTGAAGCTTTCTTT
V gene: TRBV4-1; D gene: TRBD1; clone size: -; J gene: TRBJ1-2; CDR3 protein: CASSQDRDSANYGYTF; CDR3 DNA: TGCGCCAGCAGCCAAGATCGGGACAGTGCTAACTATGGCTACACCTTC
V gene: TRBV5-1; D gene: TRBD2; clone size: -; J gene: TRBJ2-5; CDR3 protein: CASSLESGGMGETQYF; CDR3 DNA: TGCGCCAGCAGCTTGGAAAGCGGGGGGATGGGAGAGACCCAGTACTTC
V gene: TRBV5-1; D gene: TRBD1; clone size: -; J gene: TRBJ1-6; CDR3 protein: CASSLSPDRDNSPLHF; CDR3 DNA: TGCGCCAGCAGCTTAAGCCCCGACAGGGATAATTCACCCCTCCACTTT
V gene: TRBV11-2; D gene: TRBD2; clone size: -; J gene: TRBJ2-7; CDR3 protein: CASSRGLAGGSYEQYF; CDR3 DNA: TGTGCCAGCAGCCGAGGACTAGCGGGAGGATCCTACGAGCAGTACTTC
V gene: TRBV6-5; D gene: -; clone size: -; J gene: TRBJ2-7; CDR3 protein: CASTLDSSRGEQYF; CDR3 DNA: TGTGCCAGCACCTTGGACAGCTCGAGGGGGGAGCAGTACTTC
V gene: TRBV27; D gene: -; clone size: -; J gene: TRBJ1-1; CDR3 protein: CASSLRPGMNTEAFF; CDR3 DNA: TGTGCCAGCAGTCTCCGGCCCGGGATGAACACTGAAGCTTTCTTT
V gene: TRBV9; D gene: -; clone size: few; J gene: TRBJ1-2; CDR3 protein: CASSVGGLGGDGYTF; CDR3 DNA: TGTGCCAGCAGCGTAGGAGGTCTGGGAGGGGATGGCTACACCTTC
V gene: TRBV11-3; D gene: TRBD1; clone size: -; J gene: TRBJ2-7; CDR3 protein: CASSPQGASYEQYF; CDR3 DNA: TGTGCCAGCAGCCCCCAGGGGGCATCCTACGAGCAGTACTTC
V gene: TRBV28; D gene: TRBD1; clone size: -; J gene: TRBJ1-5; CDR3 protein: CASSLDRGLGQPQHF; CDR3 DNA: TGTGCCAGCAGTTTGGACAGGGGGCTAGGTCAGCCCCAGCATTTT
V gene: TRBV18; D gene: -; clone size: -; J gene: TRBJ1-2; CDR3 protein: CASSPPSVSYGYTF; CDR3 DNA: TGTGCCAGCTCACCACCTTCGGTGAGCTATGGCTACACCTTC
V gene: TRBV7-3; D gene: -; clone size: -; J gene: TRBJ2-7; CDR3 protein: CASSTLAGPYEQYF; CDR3 DNA: TGTGCCAGCAGCACCTTGGCAGGCCCCTACGAGCAGTACTTC